The 9 T cell receptor beta chains below were found in one sample sequenced in a study of T-cell reconstitution after alpha-beta-depleted transplantation in children. Unique molecular identifiers were used in preparing the TCRbeta library. One entry per CDR3 protein results from TCRdb running MiXCR on the PCR reads. The sample gives 500,000 to 600,000 distinct CDR3 sequences, 32% of which show up once; approximately 2.3% is in the top ten. The material sequenced was PBMCs from the stem cell graft donor, taken from the stem cell graft. Receptor source: a human donor who donated a stem cell graft to a child with aplastic anemia.

The J gene is TRBJ1-2, the V gene TRBV12-3 or TRBV12-4, with a possible D match to TRBD1 (5 bases). Trimming pared 5 bases from V and 6 bases from J, leaving 16 bases between. The CDR3 spans 14 residues. CDR3 protein: CASSGPGPPHGYTF. The CDR3 DNA reads as TGTGCCAGCAGTGGGCCGGGACCGCCACATGGCTACACCTTC.

This clonotype was observed many times. V is TRBV20-1 and J is TRBJ2-1; maybe TRBD2 (5 bases). V lost 5 bases, J lost 9 bases, and 20 bases lay in between. The CDR3 consists of 14 residues. CDR1 is DFQATT, CDR2 SNEGSKA, per germline (reference sequence). The CDR3 nucleotides are TGCAGTGCTTCACCGGGGTCCCTGTCGCGTGAGCAGTTCTTC. Protein product: CSASPGSLSREQFF.

CDR3 protein: CSAKTRSSYEQYF. The CDR3 region has the DNA TGCAGCGCTAAGACTAGGAGCTCCTACGAGCAGTACTTC. J is TRBJ2-7 and V is TRBV29-1; weak D call: TRBD2 (6 bases). The CDR3 has 13 amino acids. V lost 7 bases, J lost 0 bases, and 13 bases lay in between. The germline V gene has CDR1 SQVTM and CDR2 ANQGSEA.

This chain connects TRBV12-3 or TRBV12-4 to TRBJ1-4; D is perhaps TRBD1 (5 bases). The CDR3 consists of 15 residues. Trimming stripped 5 bases from V and 0 bases from J, with 10 bases between. The CDR3 DNA reads as TGTGCCAGCAGTCCCGACAGTTCAACTAATGAAAAACTGTTTTTT. Translating it yields CASSPDSSTNEKLFF.

This chain uses TRBV5-1 with TRBJ2-5, with 11 bases that match TRBD2. CDR1 is SGHRS, CDR2 YFSETQ, per germline. Unmatched junction bases numbered 4, after V lost 2 bases and J lost 1 base. The CDR3 has 16 amino acids. The CDR3 region is CASSFSSGGPQETQYF. For the CDR3, the DNA is TGCGCCAGCAGCTTCTCTAGCGGGGGGCCCCAAGAGACCCAGTACTTC.

The chain carries TRBV24-1 and TRBJ2-3, with 8 bases matching TRBD1. After removal of 4 bases from V and 0 bases from J, the junction contained 2 bases not matched to a gene. Germline assignment: CDR1 KGHDR and CDR2 SFDVKD. The CDR3 length is 15 residues. The CDR3 coding sequence is TGTGCCACCAGTGACAGACAGGGGAGCACAGATACGCAGTATTTT. This gives the protein CATSDRQGSTDTQYF.

The chain has TRBV5-1 and TRBJ2-1; 8 nucleotides align to TRBD1. This CDR3 comprises 16 residues. After removal of 1 base from V and 0 bases from J, the junction contained 3 bases not matched to a gene. CDR1 and CDR2 from the germline V gene are SGHRS and YFSETQ. CDR3 amino acids: CASSLMTGASYNEQFF. In DNA, the CDR3 is TGCGCCAGCAGCTTGATGACAGGGGCCTCCTACAATGAGCAGTTCTTC.

This clonotype was counted a few times. The V call is TRBV6-4, the J call TRBJ2-1; D is possibly TRBD1 or TRBD2 (5 bases each). Looked up from germline, CDR1 is MRHNA and CDR2 is SNTAGT. The CDR3 covers 14 residues. V gave up 6 bases and J gave up 5 bases, with 14 bases separating them. CDR3 DNA sequence: TGTGCCAGCAGCACAACCGGGGCCAACAATGAGCAGTTCTTC. As protein: CASSTTGANNEQFF.

Only a few counts were recorded for this clonotype. The chain couples TRBV7-3 to TRBJ2-1; no definite D call. V lost 5 bases, J lost 1 base, and 12 bases lay in between. The CDR3 is made up of 15 amino acids. CDR1 is SGHTA, CDR2 FQGTGA, per germline. CDR3 region: CASSPGSHSYNEQFF. The CDR3 DNA reads TGTGCCAGCAGCCCTGGCAGCCATTCCTACAATGAGCAGTTCTTC.